This record concerns one T cell receptor (beta chain) sequence. What it binds is unknown. One end of the junction does not line up with germline, which may come from a read error. This record comes from a study of blood T cells in healthy people across ages. The CDR3 is 15 amino acids. In germline, CDR1 is ENHRY, CDR2 SYGVKD. Overall study results and limits: A strong correlation between TCR beta diversity and naive T cell percentage was seen.

Using a J-beta primer mix together with a sample-barcoded 5' primer, a second PCR was run for roughly 7 to 11 cycles. Each single sample gave us at least 2.5 million CDR3-containing paired-end reads. One entry per CDR3 protein results from TCRdb running MiXCR on the 5' RACE reads. The data show 630,000 or so distinct CDR3 sequences, less than 35% seen once. The chain couples TRBV10-3 to TRBJ1-5, with D unclear. Sequenced input: blood. The source is a woman over 75 in good health. CDR3 DNA sequence: TGTGCCATCAGTAAGTCGAAGGATAGCAATCAGCCCCAGCATTTT. Translating it yields CAISKSKDSNQPQHF.